The 14 T cell receptor beta chains in this list originate from one sample, sequenced in a study of control samples from healthy donors and cancer patients. Measured with immunoSEQ multiplex PCR; TCRdb has only the in-frame clones, and not every one. The table includes roughly 89,000 clones, 90% to 95% detected once. Sequencing was performed on blood. The receptors here all came from a man in his fifties or sixties in good health.

The chain uses TRBV6-5 and TRBJ1-1, with D tentatively TRBD1 (6 bases). The V and J ends lost 6 bases and 3 bases respectively, with 11 bases between them. The CDR3 has 13 amino acids. Germline V CDR1 and CDR2: MNHEY, SVGAGI. The CDR3 reads CASRANRDTEAFF. CDR3 DNA sequence: TGTGCCAGCAGGGCAAACAGGGACACTGAAGCTTTCTTT.

The chain carries TRBV18 and TRBJ1-6; the D is unclear. Germline V CDR1 and CDR2: KGHSH, LQKENI. The CDR3 contains 14 residues. V dropped 4 bases and J dropped 7 bases, with 11 bases sitting between them. CDR3 in DNA: TGTGCCAGCTCACTTCGGGATCTAAATTCACCCCTCCACTTT. Translating gives CASSLRDLNSPLHF.

The chain uses TRBV14 and TRBJ2-7; 9 nucleotides align to TRBD1. The CDR3 loop spans 13 amino acids. J was trimmed by 9 bases and V by 2 bases; bases with no gene match: 5. CDR1 is SGHDN, CDR2 FVKESK, per germline. CDR3 sequence (DNA): TGTGCCAGCAGCCAACCCGGGACAGGGCGGCAGTACTTC. Translation gives CASSQPGTGRQYF.

The chain employs TRBV4-1 and TRBJ2-3; TRBD2 aligns across 12 bases. The germline gives CDR1 MGHRA, CDR2 YSYEKL. V shed 3 bases and J 6 bases; nucleotides not matched to a gene: 10. This CDR3 spans 17 amino acids. CDR3 DNA: TGCGCCAGCAGCCAGAAGGGTGGCACTAGCGGGGGGGATACGCAGTATTTT. Translated, it gives CASSQKGGTSGGDTQYF.

The chain carries TRBV29-1 and TRBJ1-5; no clear D. Germline V gene sequence: CDR1 SQVTM, CDR2 ANQGSEA. This CDR3 contains 12 residues. Trimming removed 5 bases from V and 3 bases from J, with 8 bases in between. CDR3 amino acids: CSVREPNQPQHF. The CDR3 coding sequence is TGCAGCGTTCGGGAACCCAATCAGCCCCAGCATTTT.

The chain has TRBV12-3 or TRBV12-4 and TRBJ2-5; no reliable D call. V was shortened by 6 bases and J by 3 bases, with 11 bases between the two germline ends. The CDR3 has 13 amino acids. CDR3 sequence: CASRPDPEETQYF. CDR3 DNA: TGTGCCAGCAGGCCCGACCCGGAAGAGACCCAGTACTTC.

This clone is a singleton in its sample. The chain links TRBV5-1 to TRBJ1-5, with 7 nucleotides matching TRBD1. The J segment lost 4 bases and the V segment lost 0 bases, leaving 7 bases of the junction unmatched. The CDR3 covers 16 residues. Germline V gene lookup returns CDR1 SGHRS and CDR2 YFSETQ. For the CDR3, the DNA is TGCGCCAGCAGCTTGGATGGCGGGACAGCGAATCAGCCCCAGCATTTT. This encodes CASSLDGGTANQPQHF.

This chain uses TRBV19 with TRBJ1-1; D ambiguous. CDR1 is LNHDA and CDR2 is SQIVND in the germline V gene (reference sequence). The ends were cut back, 2 bases at V and 7 bases at J, with 8 bases in the middle. The CDR3 is 12 amino acids. CDR3 nucleotide sequence: TGTGCCAGTAGTATAAATATAAATGAAGCTTTCTTT. This sequence encodes CASSININEAFF.

The chain has TRBV9 and TRBJ1-2, with D possibly being TRBD1 (6 bases). The CDR3 contains 16 residues. Trimming shortened V by 2 bases and J by 2 bases, and 16 bases separated the two germline ends. Germline V lookup: CDR1 SGDLS, CDR2 YYNGEE. DNA of the CDR3: TGTGCCAGCAGCGTTGGAGACAGGACCTTAAACTATGGCTACACCTTC. This encodes CASSVGDRTLNYGYTF.

The chain uses TRBV25-1 and TRBJ1-6; D unclear. This CDR3 has 14 residues. V lost 2 bases and J lost 8, with 10 bases in between. Per germline, CDR1 MGHDK and CDR2 SYGVNS. The CDR3 coding sequence is TGTGCCAGCAGTGAAAACGCTAGGTATTCACCCCTCCACTTT. It encodes CASSENARYSPLHF.

The chain employs TRBV27 and TRBJ1-1, with 8 bases that match TRBD1. The length of the CDR3 is 11 residues. Trimming at V came to 5 bases and at J to 11 bases, leaving 4 bases not matched to a gene. Germline loops: CDR1 MNHEY, CDR2 SMNVEV (reference sequence). CDR3 sequence: CASSNRGTAFF. The DNA of the CDR3 is TGTGCCAGCAGTAACAGGGGGACGGCTTTCTTT.

The CDR3 DNA reads TGTGCCAGCAGCTTCCGACAAGGGGGGATCCTTATGAACACTGAAGCTTTCTTT. It translates to CASSFRQGGILMNTEAFF. This sequence joins TRBV7-8 and TRBJ1-1; TRBD1 might be the D (6 bases). V was shortened by 3 bases and J by 0 bases, with 20 bases between the two germline ends. This CDR3 spans 18 amino acids. The germline V gene encodes CDR1 SGHVS and CDR2 FQNEAQ.

The chain is built from TRBV25-1 and TRBJ1-4; a weak D match, TRBD1 (5 bases). Trimming removed 0 bases from V and 8 bases from J, with 7 bases in between. Germline CDR1 and CDR2: MGHDK and SYGVNS. This CDR3 spans 13 amino acids. For the CDR3, the DNA is TGTGCCAGCAGTGAATATCGGACAGAAAAACTGTTTTTT. Translated, it gives CASSEYRTEKLFF.

This rearrangement joins TRBV29-1 to TRBJ2-7, with a tentative D call TRBD1 (5 bases). The CDR3 consists of 12 residues. Trimming removed 5 bases at V and 2 bases at J, with 10 bases between. CDR1 is SQVTM and CDR2 is ANQGSEA in the germline V gene. In DNA form, the CDR3 reads TGCAGCGTTCGACAGACCGCCTACGAGCAGTACTTC. It yields the protein CSVRQTAYEQYF.